This passage covers 2 T cell receptor beta chains from one sample sequenced in a study of T cell responses to AZD1222 COVID-19 vaccine. This table comes from immunoSEQ multiplex PCR, and its TCRdb copy is limited to in-frame clones, with some not included. The sample carries roughly 66,000 clones, roughly 84% recorded once. Sequencing used peripheral blood, obtained on day 0 of AZD1222 vaccination. All receptors derive from an adult in good health.

This clone occurred a few times. This chain connects TRBV29-1 to TRBJ2-5; 7 nucleotides align to TRBD1. The V and J ends lost 8 bases and 3 bases, in that order; junction bases with no gene match: 9. CDR3 length: 13 amino acids. Germline-derived CDR1 and CDR2 are SQVTM and ANQGSEA. CDR3 sequence reads: CSPGPQGEETQYF. The CDR3 DNA is TGCAGCCCCGGTCCTCAGGGGGAAGAGACCCAGTACTTC.

The V and J genes are TRBV6-1 and TRBJ2-1, with D tentatively TRBD1 (5 bases). The CDR3 extends over 14 amino acids. CDR1 is MNHNS and CDR2 is SASEGT in the germline V gene. V was cut by 1 base and J by 4 bases, with 8 bases left in between. The CDR3 sequence: CASSEVTGYNEQFF. The CDR3 DNA sequence: TGTGCCAGCAGTGAAGTAACAGGATACAATGAGCAGTTCTTC.